The present TCR beta chain was sequenced within a study of T cells expressing NK-cell markers (TCRdb year 2020). With regard to the full study: Three sorted T-cell subsets (CD3+CD56+NKG2C+, CD3+CD56+NKG2C- and CD3+CD56-NKG2C+) from under 10 donors had their TCR beta-chain repertoires profiled. Among the eight sequenced donors, only one was HCMV-seronegative, while the other seven were HCMV-seropositive. The eight sequenced donors were randomly selected healthy volunteers, three men and five women. Libraries were sequenced as 2 x 150 bp reads on Illumina HiSeq 2000/2500, MiSeq or NextSeq. Study-level results and caveats: For six donors, the dominant CD3+CD56+NKG2C+ clonotypes were among the top 10 CD8+ clonotypes and accounted for about 1.0-7.5% of CD8+ T cells. Those dominant clonotypes were again the most abundant among CD3+CD56-NKG2C+ cells in a handful of donors, at roughly 28.3-65%. Whether the expanded NKG2C-expressing T cell clones were specific for HCMV antigens was left unclear.

Spanning cysteine to phenylalanine, the CDR3 consists of 17 amino acids. No DNA has been recorded. The CDR1 and CDR2 encoded by the germline V gene are SGHDN and FVKESK. Instrument used: Illumina HiSeq 2000. 5'RACE template switching, by which a universal primer site and unique molecular identifiers were added, was used to make TCR beta cDNA libraries. cDNA synthesis was primed from the TCR beta constant segment and was followed by two successive PCR amplification steps. Turning to the authors' computational methods: Reads were demultiplexed and grouped by UMI with MIGEC, and clonotypes were assembled and quantified with MiTCR. To exclude erroneous sequences, only TCR cDNA sequences supported by at least two reads were retained. The tcR package was used for downstream repertoire analysis, and clonotypes were matched across fractions by CDR3 nucleotide sequence plus V segment. VDJmatch was used to annotate antigen specificity against VDJdb, with one amino acid substitution in CDR3 permitted. After TCRdb reprocessed the reads, each CDR3 protein sequence was kept as one row, without DNA. The V and J calls, along with clone size, are taken from TCRdb and not from the paper's own processing. Per the sample table, the count is a few hundred thousand distinct CDR3 sequences. Around 0.4% of the sample rests with the top ten.

A note on this clonotype: Which antigen it targets is not known.

A commercial ELISA kit detecting HCMV-specific IgG in serum was used to determine HCMV serostatus. Peripheral blood mononuclear cells were isolated from blood by Ficoll density gradient centrifugation. The chain was built from TRBV14 and TRBJ2-1; checking the TCRdb D call of TRBD2 is not possible without DNA. This receptor was taken from a young man in good health. Donor details come from another sample of the same person, matched by shared clones. Sequenced: blood T cells: a sorted CD56 or NKG2C T cell subset, CD4+ or CD8+ T cells, or bulk PBMC T cells (not recorded which). The CDR3 protein is CASSRIPGLGSYNEQFF.